Sequencing of this T cell receptor (beta chain) was carried out in a study of T cell changes during pregnancy in multiple sclerosis. Trimming took 0 bases from V and 6 from J; bases not matched to a gene: 8. The germline CDR1 and CDR2 sequences are LGHNA and YNFKEQ. The CDR3 is 15 amino acids. Sequencing was performed with immunoSEQ multiplex PCR; in TCRdb, only in-frame clones are kept and a portion is missing. Of 32,000 or so clones listed, around nine tenths were seen once; the top ten hold 0.3% to 0.4%. The receptor was isolated from a female donor with multiple sclerosis, enrolled in a pregnancy study. The chain carries TRBV4-2 and TRBJ2-7; 7 positions agree with TRBD2. Source: CD4+ T cells from peripheral blood mononuclear cells, taken in the second trimester of pregnancy. The CDR3 sequence is CASSQESTGGGEQYF. The CDR3 coding sequence is TGTGCCAGCAGCCAAGAAAGTACGGGAGGAGGCGAGCAGTACTTC.